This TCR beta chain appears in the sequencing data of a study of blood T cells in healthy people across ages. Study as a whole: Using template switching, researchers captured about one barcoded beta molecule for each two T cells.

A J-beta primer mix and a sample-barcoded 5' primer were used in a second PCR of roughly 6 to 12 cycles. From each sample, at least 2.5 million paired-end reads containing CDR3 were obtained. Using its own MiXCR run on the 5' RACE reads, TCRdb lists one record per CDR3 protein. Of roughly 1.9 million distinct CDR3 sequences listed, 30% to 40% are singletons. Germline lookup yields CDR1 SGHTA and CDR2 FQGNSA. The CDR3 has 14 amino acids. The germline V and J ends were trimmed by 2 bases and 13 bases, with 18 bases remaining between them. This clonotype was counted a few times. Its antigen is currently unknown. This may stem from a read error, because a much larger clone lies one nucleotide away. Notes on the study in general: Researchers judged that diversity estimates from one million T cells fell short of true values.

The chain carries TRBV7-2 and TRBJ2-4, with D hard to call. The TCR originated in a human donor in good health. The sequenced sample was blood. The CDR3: CASSLRASYNEQYF. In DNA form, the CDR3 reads TGTGCCAGCAGCTTAAGGGCCTCCTACAATGAGCAGTACTTC.